This T cell receptor (beta chain) came from a study of Ad26.COV2.S vaccination and SARS-CoV-2 variants. The study's findings and limits: The TCR-based breadth and depth measures might underestimate overall T cell responses.

Clones were read by immunoSEQ multiplex PCR, and TCRdb kept only the in-frame ones, dropping some. Found here are 200,000 to 250,000 clones, approximately 90% of them singletons; the top ten hold around 10%. Of note for this clone: Its antigen is not known.

This CDR3 contains 14 residues. V was clipped by 7 bases and J by 6 bases, with 18 bases between them. Germline values: CDR1 SGHVS, CDR2 FQNEAQ. The treatment here: around 19 received Ad26.COV2.S at low or high dose, single or two shots; 5 received placebo; per-sample allocation not given. Specimen acquisition occurred on day 63 following the initial vaccine or placebo injection. Sequenced here: peripheral blood, sampled in a trial of Ad26.COV2.S vaccine versus placebo. The source is a person between 18 and 60 years old who received the Ad26.COV2.S COVID-19 vaccine or a placebo. The chain employs TRBV7-8 and TRBJ2-5; D is possibly TRBD2 (7 bases). In nucleotides, the CDR3 is TGTGCCAGCATACGGGGGGCCACCCCGAAGACCCAGTACTTC. It yields the protein CASIRGATPKTQYF.